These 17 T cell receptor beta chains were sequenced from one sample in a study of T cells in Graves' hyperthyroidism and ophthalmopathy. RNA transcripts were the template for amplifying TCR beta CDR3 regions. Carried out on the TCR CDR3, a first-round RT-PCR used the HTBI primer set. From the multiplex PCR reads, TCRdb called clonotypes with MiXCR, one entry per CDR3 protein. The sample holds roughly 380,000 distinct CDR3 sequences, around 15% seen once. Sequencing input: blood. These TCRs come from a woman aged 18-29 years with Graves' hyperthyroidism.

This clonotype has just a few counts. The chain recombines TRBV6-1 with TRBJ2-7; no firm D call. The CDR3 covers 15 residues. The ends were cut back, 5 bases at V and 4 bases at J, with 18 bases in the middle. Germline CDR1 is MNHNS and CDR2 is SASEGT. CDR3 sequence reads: CASSPIGLTKYEQYF. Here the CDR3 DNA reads TGTGCCAGCAGTCCCATAGGGTTGACCAAATACGAGCAGTACTTC.

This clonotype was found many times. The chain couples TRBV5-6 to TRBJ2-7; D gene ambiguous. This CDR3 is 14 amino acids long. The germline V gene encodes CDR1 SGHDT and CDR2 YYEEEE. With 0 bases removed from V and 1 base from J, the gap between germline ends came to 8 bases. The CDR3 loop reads CASSLGAESYEQYF. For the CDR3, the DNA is TGTGCCAGCAGCTTGGGGGCGGAGTCCTACGAGCAGTACTTC.

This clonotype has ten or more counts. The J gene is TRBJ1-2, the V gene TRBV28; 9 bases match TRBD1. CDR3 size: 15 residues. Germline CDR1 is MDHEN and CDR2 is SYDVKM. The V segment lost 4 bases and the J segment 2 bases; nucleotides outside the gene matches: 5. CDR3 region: CASSSQGARNYGYTF. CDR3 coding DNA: TGTGCCAGCAGTTCACAGGGGGCTCGCAACTATGGCTACACCTTC.

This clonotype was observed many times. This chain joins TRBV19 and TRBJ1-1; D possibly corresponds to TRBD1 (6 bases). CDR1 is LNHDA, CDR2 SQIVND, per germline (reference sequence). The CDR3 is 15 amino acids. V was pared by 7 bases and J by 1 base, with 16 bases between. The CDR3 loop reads CASIPTTGWNTEAFF. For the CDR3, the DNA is TGTGCCAGTATTCCAACTACAGGGTGGAACACTGAAGCTTTCTTT.

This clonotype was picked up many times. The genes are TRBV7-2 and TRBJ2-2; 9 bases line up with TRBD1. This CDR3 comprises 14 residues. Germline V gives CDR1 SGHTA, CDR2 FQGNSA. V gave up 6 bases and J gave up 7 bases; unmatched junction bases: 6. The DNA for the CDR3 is TGTGCCAGCAGGGGACAGGGTTCCTACGGGGAGCTGTTTTTT. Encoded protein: CASRGQGSYGELFF.

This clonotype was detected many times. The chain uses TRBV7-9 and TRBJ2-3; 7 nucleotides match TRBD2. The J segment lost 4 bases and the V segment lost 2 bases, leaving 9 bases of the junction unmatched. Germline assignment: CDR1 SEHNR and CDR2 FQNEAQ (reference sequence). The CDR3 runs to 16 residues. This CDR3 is CASSLRLAGGADTQYF. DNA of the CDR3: TGTGCCAGCAGCTTAAGGTTAGCGGGCGGGGCAGATACGCAGTATTTT. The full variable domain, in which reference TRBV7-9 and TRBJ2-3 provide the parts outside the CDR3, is DTGVSQNPRHKITKRGQNVTFRCDPISEHNRLYWYRQTLGQGPEFLTYFQNEAQLEKSRLLSDRFSAERPKGSFSTLEIQRTEQGDSAMYLCASSLRLAGGADTQYFGPGTRLTVL.

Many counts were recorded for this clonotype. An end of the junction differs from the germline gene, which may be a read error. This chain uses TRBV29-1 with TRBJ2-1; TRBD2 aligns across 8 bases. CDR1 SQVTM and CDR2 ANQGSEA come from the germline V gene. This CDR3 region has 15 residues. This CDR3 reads CSVEDGRASHNEQFF. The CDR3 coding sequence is TGCAGCGTTGAGGACGGGAGGGCCTCCCACAATGAGCAGTTCTTC.

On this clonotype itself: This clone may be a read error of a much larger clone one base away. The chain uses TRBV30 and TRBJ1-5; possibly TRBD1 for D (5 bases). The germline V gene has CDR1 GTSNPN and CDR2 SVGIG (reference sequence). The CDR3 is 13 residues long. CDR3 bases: TGTGCCCGGAGTGCCTCAGGGAATCAGCCCCAGCATTTT. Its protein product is CARSASGNQPQHF.

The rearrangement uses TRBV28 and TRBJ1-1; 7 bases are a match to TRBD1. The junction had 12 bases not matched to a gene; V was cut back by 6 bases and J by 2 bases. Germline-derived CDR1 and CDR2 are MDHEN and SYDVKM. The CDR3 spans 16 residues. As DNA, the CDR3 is TGTGCCAGCAGCTGGGGACAGAGCACACCAAACACTGAAGCTTTCTTT. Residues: CASSWGQSTPNTEAFF.

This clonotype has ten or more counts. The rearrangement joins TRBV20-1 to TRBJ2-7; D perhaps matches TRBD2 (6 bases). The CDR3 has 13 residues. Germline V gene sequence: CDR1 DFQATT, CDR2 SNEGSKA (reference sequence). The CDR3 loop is CSLRGRGLVEQYF. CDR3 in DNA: TGCAGCCTGCGGGGTCGGGGTCTAGTGGAGCAGTACTTC.

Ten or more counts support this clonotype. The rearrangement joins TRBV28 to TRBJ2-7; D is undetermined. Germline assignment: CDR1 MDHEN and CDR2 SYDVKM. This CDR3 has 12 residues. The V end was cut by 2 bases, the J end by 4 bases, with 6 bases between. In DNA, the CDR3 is TGTGCCAGCAGTTTAACGGTTTACGAGCAGTACTTC. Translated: CASSLTVYEQYF.

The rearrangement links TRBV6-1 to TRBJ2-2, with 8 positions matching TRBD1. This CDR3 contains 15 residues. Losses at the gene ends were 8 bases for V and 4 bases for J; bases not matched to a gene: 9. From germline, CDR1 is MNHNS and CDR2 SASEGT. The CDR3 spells CASSPGGLGTGELFF. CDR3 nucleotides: TGTGCCAGCTCTCCAGGGGGCTTGGGCACCGGGGAGCTGTTTTTT.

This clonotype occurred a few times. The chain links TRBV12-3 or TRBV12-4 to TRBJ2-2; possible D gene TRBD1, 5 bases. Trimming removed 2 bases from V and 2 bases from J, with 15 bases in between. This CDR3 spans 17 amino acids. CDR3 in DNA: TGTGCCAGCAGTTTATGGGGCCGACAATTAAACACCGGGGAGCTGTTTTTT. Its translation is CASSLWGRQLNTGELFF.

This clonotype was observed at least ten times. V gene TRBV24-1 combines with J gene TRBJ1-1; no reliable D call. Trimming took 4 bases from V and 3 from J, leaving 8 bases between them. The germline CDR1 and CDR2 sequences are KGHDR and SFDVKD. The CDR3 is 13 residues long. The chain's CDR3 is CATSDSLHTEAFF. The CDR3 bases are TGTGCCACCAGTGACTCGCTCCACACTGAAGCTTTCTTT.

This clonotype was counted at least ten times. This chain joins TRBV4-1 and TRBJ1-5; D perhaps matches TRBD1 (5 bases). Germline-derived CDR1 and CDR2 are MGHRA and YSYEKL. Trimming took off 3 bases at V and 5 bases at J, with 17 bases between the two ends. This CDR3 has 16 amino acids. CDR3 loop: CASSQRTGTDYQPQHF. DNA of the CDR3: TGCGCCAGCAGCCAGAGAACGGGGACGGACTATCAGCCCCAGCATTTT.

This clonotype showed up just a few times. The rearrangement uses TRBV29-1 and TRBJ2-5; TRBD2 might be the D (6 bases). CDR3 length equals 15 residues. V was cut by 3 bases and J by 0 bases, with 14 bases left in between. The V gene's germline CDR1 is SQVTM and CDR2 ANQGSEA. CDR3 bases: TGCAGCGTTGATGGGGGACTGTTGTACCAAGAGACCCAGTACTTC. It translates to CSVDGGLLYQETQYF. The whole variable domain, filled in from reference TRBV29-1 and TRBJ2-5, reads SAVISQKPSRDICQRGTSLTIQCQVDSQVTMMFWYRQQPGQSLTLIATANQGSEATYESGFVIDKFPISRPNLTFSTLTVSNMSPEDSSIYLCSVDGGLLYQETQYFGPGTRLLVL.

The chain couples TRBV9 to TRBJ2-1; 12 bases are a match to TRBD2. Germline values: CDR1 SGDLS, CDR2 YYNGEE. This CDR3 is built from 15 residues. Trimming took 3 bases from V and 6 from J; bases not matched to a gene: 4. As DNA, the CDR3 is TGTGCCAGCAGCGATCGACTAGCGGGAGTCAATGAGCAGTTCTTC. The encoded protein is CASSDRLAGVNEQFF.